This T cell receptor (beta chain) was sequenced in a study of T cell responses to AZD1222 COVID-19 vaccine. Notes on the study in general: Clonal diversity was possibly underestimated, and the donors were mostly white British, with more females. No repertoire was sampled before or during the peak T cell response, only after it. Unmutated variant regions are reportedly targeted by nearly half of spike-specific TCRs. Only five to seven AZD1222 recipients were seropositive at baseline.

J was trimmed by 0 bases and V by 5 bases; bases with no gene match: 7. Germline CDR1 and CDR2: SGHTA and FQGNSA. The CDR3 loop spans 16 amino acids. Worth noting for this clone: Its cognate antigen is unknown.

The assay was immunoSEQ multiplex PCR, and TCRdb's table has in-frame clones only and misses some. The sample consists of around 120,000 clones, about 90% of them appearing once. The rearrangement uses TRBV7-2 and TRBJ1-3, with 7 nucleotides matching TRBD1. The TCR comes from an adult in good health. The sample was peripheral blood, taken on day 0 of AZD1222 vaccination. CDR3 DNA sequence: TGTGCCAGCAGCGGGCGGACAGGACGCTCTGGAAACACCATATATTTT. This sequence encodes CASSGRTGRSGNTIYF.